This T cell receptor beta chain originates from a study of CD8 T cells in ankylosing spondylitis. Findings and limits, study-wide: Certain motif variants had earlier been reported in reactive arthritis synovial fluid and blood. Blood of patients with ankylosing spondylitis appeared to be characterized by a TCR beta motif of several highly homologous variants.

TCRdb re-analysed the 5' RACE reads in MiXCR, keeping a single row per CDR3 protein. This sample has some 130,000 distinct CDR3 sequences, with around 7.9% found just once. This clonotype occurred many times. Its antigen is undetermined. Germline V gives CDR1 SGHVS, CDR2 FQNEAQ. V gave up 0 bases and J gave up 6 bases, with 10 bases separating them. This CDR3 is built from 14 residues. The sample comprised blood, either unsorted or a sorted T cell fraction (not recorded which). The sequence was obtained from a female donor with ankylosing spondylitis or in good health (not recorded which). The chain uses TRBV7-8 and TRBJ2-3, with TRBD2 as a possible D gene (5 bases). DNA of the CDR3: TGTGCCAGCAGCTTAGCGGGAAGAGGGGATACGCAGTATTTT. Translation gives CASSLAGRGDTQYF.